This T cell receptor beta chain was identified during a study of cytomegalovirus exposure and HLA in healthy donors. Study-level points and caveats: With further analysis later on, most CMV-associated TCR beta chains appeared HLA-restricted. In an earlier analysis, productive rearrangement rates for most beta V segments clustered near 87% or 30%.

This clone was counted ten times or more. The antigen remains unidentified. This PCR relied on a set of 60 Vbeta primers and 13 Jbeta primers. TCRdb's copy holds only in-frame clones and misses some; the assay was immunoSEQ multiplex PCR. This table holds 150,000 or so clones, 70% to 90% found once. The source of this sequence is a man aged 50-60 years in good health and CMV-seronegative. Sequencing was carried out using PBMCs.

The CDR3 region has the DNA TGCGCCAGCAGTGAACAGCTCTCCTACGAGCAGTACTTC. Amino acids: CASSEQLSYEQYF. This chain links TRBV10-2 with TRBJ2-7; D gene ambiguous. The CDR3 is 13 amino acids. Trimming removed 3 bases from V and 0 bases from J, with 6 bases in between. Germline loops: CDR1 WSHSY, CDR2 SAAADI.